The 9 T cell receptor beta chains below all came from one sample that was sequenced in a study of blood T cell repertoires in COVID-19. Sequenced by immunoSEQ multiplex PCR; TCRdb stores in-frame clones only, minus some. The sample records around 250,000 clones, roughly 85% being singletons. Sequenced input: peripheral blood. Every receptor here comes from a man aged 50-59 years with active or convalescent COVID-19.

This clone was found many times. The chain combines TRBV29-1 with TRBJ1-2; maybe TRBD1 (6 bases). The CDR3 length is 18 residues. Germline V gene lookup returns CDR1 SQVTM and CDR2 ANQGSEA. Trimming cost V 7 bases and J 4 bases, with 31 bases left between them. The CDR3 reads CSASGGLSMESPFYGYTF. In DNA, the CDR3 is TGCAGCGCCTCGGGGGGCCTTTCTATGGAATCGCCTTTCTATGGCTACACCTTC.

This sequence joins TRBV6-5 and TRBJ2-7; D might be TRBD1 (6 bases). Germline lookup yields CDR1 MNHEY and CDR2 SVGAGI. The CDR3 runs to 14 residues. V was cut by 6 bases and J by 3 bases, with 15 bases left in between. The DNA for the CDR3 is TGTGCCAGCAGAACAGGGAAGGTGGGCTACGAGCAGTACTTC. Amino acid sequence: CASRTGKVGYEQYF.

The V and J genes are TRBV6-5 and TRBJ1-5, with 7 nucleotides matching TRBD1. The germline CDR1 and CDR2 sequences are MNHEY and SVGAGI. The CDR3 contains 13 residues. The V segment lost 6 bases and the J segment 7 bases; nucleotides outside the gene matches: 6. CDR3 region: CASRGQKGQPQHF. CDR3 coding DNA: TGTGCCAGCAGGGGACAGAAAGGACAGCCCCAGCATTTT.

This chain joins TRBV2 and TRBJ2-7; TRBD2 is a possible D gene (5 bases). V was shortened by 5 bases and J by 6 bases, with 14 bases between the two germline ends. CDR3 size: 13 residues. CDR1 and CDR2 (germline): SNHLY, FYNNEI. The CDR3 spells CASSTERAREQYF. DNA for the CDR3: TGTGCCAGCAGTACCGAGAGGGCCCGCGAGCAGTACTTC.

The rearrangement joins TRBV5-4 to TRBJ2-5; possible D gene TRBD2, 7 bases. Germline V lookup: CDR1 SGHNT, CDR2 YYREEE (reference sequence). The CDR3 has 16 amino acids. V dropped 3 bases and J dropped 3 bases, with 18 bases sitting between them. The CDR3, as DNA: TGTGCCAGCAGCTCCCGGGGGGCTGTTTTGAAAGAGACCCAGTACTTC. Protein: CASSSRGAVLKETQYF.

V and J are TRBV5-1 and TRBJ1-1; perhaps TRBD1 as D (5 bases). V lost 1 base to trimming and J lost 1 base, with 8 bases between them. Germline loops: CDR1 SGHRS, CDR2 YFSETQ. The CDR3 extends over 14 amino acids. The CDR3 bases are TGCGCCAGCAGCTTGTCCGGGGGGAACACTGAAGCTTTCTTT. Amino acid sequence: CASSLSGGNTEAFF.

The chain employs TRBV5-6 and TRBJ2-5; a possible D gene is TRBD1 (7 bases). The CDR3 loop spans 15 amino acids. The V gene's germline CDR1 is SGHDT and CDR2 YYEEEE. Deletions cut 1 base from V and 4 bases from J, with 14 bases between. CDR3 nucleotides: TGTGCCAGCAGCTTGCGAGGGGGGACAGCAGAGACCCAGTACTTC. Encoded protein: CASSLRGGTAETQYF.

The chain carries TRBV12-3 or TRBV12-4 and TRBJ1-1, with a weak D call TRBD1 (5 bases). Trimming took 6 bases from V and 10 from J, leaving 18 bases between them. The CDR3 is made up of 13 amino acids. CDR3 protein: CASSPGGGGGAFF. In DNA form, the CDR3 reads TGTGCCAGCAGCCCCGGTGGGGGGGGTGGAGCTTTCTTT.

This chain joins TRBV15 and TRBJ1-4; 9 bases align to TRBD1. The J segment lost 5 bases and the V segment lost 5 bases, leaving 9 bases of the junction unmatched. The germline CDR1 and CDR2 sequences are LNHNV and YYDKDF (reference sequence). This CDR3 is built from 16 residues. CDR3: CATSLGRGTGNEKLFF. DNA for the CDR3: TGTGCCACCAGCCTCGGGCGAGGGACAGGGAATGAAAAACTGTTTTTT. The complete variable domain, with remaining parts taken from reference TRBV15 and TRBJ1-4, reads DAMVIQNPRYQVTQFGKPVTLSCSQTLNHNVMYWYQQKSSQAPKLLFHYYDKDFNNEADTPDNFQSRRPNTSFCFLDIRSPGLGDTAMYLCATSLGRGTGNEKLFFGSGTQLSVL.